This T cell receptor (beta chain) was captured in a study of blood T cell repertoires in COVID-19. Study as a whole: Recovery among Cohort 3 donors was established by two negative PCRs, clearance, or symptom resolution. Sources were T cells, B-cell-depleted T cells, or PBMCs; the material itself was cDNA or gDNA.

This CDR3 contains 13 residues. CDR1 and CDR2 from the germline V gene are SGHNT and YYREEE (reference sequence). Trimming removed 3 bases from V and 3 bases from J, with 9 bases in between. Participants came from about 24 US areas, aged roughly 18 to 100 years. The authors' processing: Scientists estimated how many nucleated cells there were by amplifying reference gene primers. Method: immunoSEQ multiplex PCR; TCRdb's copy keeps in-frame clones and lacks some. The DNA was the basis for D and trimming; V, J and clone size are from that table. Found here are 250,000 to 350,000 clones, around 89% of them singletons; the top ten hold approximately 2%.

The TCR was taken from a woman aged 55-75 years in a cohort exposed to, infected with or recovered from COVID-19 (not recorded which). Sequenced input: PBMCs or T cells enriched from blood (not recorded which). The V call is TRBV5-4, the J call TRBJ1-2; D perhaps matches TRBD1 (5 bases). This chain's CDR3 is CASSWRGYYGYTF. In DNA form, the CDR3 reads TGTGCCAGCAGCTGGAGGGGATACTATGGCTACACCTTC.